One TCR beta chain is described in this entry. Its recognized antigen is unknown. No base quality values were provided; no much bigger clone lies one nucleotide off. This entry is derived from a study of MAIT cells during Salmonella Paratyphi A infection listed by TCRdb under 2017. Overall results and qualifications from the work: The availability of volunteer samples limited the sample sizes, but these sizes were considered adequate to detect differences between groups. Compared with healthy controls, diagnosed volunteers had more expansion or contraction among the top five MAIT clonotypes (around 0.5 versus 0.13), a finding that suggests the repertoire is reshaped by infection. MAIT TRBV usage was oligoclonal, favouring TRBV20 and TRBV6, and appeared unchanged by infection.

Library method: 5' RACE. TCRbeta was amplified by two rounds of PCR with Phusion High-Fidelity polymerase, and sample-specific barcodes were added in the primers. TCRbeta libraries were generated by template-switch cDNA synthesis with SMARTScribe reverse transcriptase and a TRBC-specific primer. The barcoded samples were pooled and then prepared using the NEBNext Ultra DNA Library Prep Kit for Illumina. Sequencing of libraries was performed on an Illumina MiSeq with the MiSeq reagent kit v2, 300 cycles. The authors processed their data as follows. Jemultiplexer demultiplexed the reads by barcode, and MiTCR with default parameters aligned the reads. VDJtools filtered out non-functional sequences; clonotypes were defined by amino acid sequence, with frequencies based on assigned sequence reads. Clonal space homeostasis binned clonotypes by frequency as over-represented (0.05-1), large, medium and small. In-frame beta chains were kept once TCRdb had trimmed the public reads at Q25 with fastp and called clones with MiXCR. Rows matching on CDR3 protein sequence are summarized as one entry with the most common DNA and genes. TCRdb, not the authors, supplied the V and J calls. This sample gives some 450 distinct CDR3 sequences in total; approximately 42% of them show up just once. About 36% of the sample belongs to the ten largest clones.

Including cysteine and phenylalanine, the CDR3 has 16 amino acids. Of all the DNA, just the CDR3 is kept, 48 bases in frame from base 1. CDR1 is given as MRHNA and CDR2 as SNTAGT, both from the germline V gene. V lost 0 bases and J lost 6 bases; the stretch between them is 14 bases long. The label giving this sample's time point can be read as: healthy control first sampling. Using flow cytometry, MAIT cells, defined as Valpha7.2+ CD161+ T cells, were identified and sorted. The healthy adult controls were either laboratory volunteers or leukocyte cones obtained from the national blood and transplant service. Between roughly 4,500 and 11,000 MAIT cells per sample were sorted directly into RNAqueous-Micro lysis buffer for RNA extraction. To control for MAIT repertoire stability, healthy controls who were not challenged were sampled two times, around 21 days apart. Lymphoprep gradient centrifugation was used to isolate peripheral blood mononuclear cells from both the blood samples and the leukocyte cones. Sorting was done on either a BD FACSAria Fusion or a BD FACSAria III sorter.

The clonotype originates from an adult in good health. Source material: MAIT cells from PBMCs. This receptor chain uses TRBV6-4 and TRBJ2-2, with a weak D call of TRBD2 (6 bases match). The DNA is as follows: TGTGCCAGCAGTGACTCGTTGCGGGGTCAGGCCGGGGAGCTGTTTTTT. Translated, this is CASSDSLRGQAGELFF.